This T cell receptor (beta chain) was obtained from a study of identical twins' blood T cells (dated by TCRdb to the early 2010s). As for the study more broadly: The approximately 12 libraries, six for the alpha chain and six for the beta chain, together yielded around 52 million Illumina reads. To assess how genetics influences repertoire formation, the study used next-generation sequencing to compare the TCR alpha and beta chain repertoires of three pairs of monozygous twins.

Donors were six healthy women forming three monozygous twin pairs. All three twin pairs had been reared together, and it was thought likely that the same infectious agents and vaccines had been met by these twin pairs. TCR cDNA libraries were prepared from RNA that was isolated from peripheral blood mononuclear cells. Notes on this clonotype: Its antigen is not yet known. It has no much larger one-base neighbor in the sample; base qualities were not kept.

Study-level results and caveats: V gene usage, even among non-selected out-of-frame TCRbeta clonotypes, was reported to be markedly more similar within twin pairs than between unrelated donors. How many CDR3 clonotypes two donors shared depended mainly on the product of their cloneset sizes, and the twins did not clearly stray from this trend. Looking at the most abundant TCRbeta clonotypes, every donor had more CDR3 sequences in common with her twin than with unrelated donors. Because the twins were raised together, environmental influences could not be ruled out as an explanation for the similarity between twins. Validation by independent studies was stated to be required for the proposed role of the TCRalpha J segment in MHC recognition during thymic selection.

The CDR3 measures 15 amino acids from cysteine to phenylalanine. Just CDR3 DNA is preserved here, 45 bases in frame from base 1. CDR1 and CDR2 (SGHAT, FQNNGV) derive from the germline V gene. At the junction V is shortened by 2 bases and J by 4 bases, with 14 bases in between. Library prep was done by 5' RACE. Sequencing was carried out with an Illumina Genome Analyzer IIx. The RNA-based TCR cDNA libraries were made using a previously described protocol that was modified in several ways. To prevent cross-contamination, barcodes specific to each sample were added to both ends of every TCR cDNA library during cDNA synthesis and amplification. The paper's processing steps were these. Each library contained about 2.2 to 3.6 million CDR3-containing reads, and somewhere between about 100,000 and nearly 550,000 clonotypes were identified for each individual. Reads with improper barcode index combinations were discarded, after which clonesets were built for each library with the MiTCR software. While assembling CDR3 clonotypes, MiTCR filtered or rescued low-quality reads and corrected PCR and sequencing errors. Artificial out-of-frame clonotypes were removed by being mapped to in-frame sequences, with one indel in the CDR3 allowed. To measure how similar V and J gene usage was between donors, Jensen-Shannon divergence was divided by mean entropy. TCRdb passed the public sequencing reads through fastp at Q25 and MiXCR, retaining productive beta sequences. CDR3 protein duplicates are merged, each entry listing the most common genes and DNA. TCRdb's processing, not the authors', yielded these V and J calls. This sample is represented by 350,000 to 400,000 distinct CDR3 sequences; roughly 28% of them were singletons. The biggest ten clones account for about 6% of the sample.

This receptor chain uses TRBV11-2 and TRBJ2-5, with no confident D gene call. The sequence was obtained from a woman aged 18-49 years in good health. Material for sequencing was PBMCs. The nucleotide sequence reads as follows: TGTGCCAGCAGCTTAATAATCCACCAACGAGAGACCCAGTACTTC. Translated, this is CASSLIIHQRETQYF.